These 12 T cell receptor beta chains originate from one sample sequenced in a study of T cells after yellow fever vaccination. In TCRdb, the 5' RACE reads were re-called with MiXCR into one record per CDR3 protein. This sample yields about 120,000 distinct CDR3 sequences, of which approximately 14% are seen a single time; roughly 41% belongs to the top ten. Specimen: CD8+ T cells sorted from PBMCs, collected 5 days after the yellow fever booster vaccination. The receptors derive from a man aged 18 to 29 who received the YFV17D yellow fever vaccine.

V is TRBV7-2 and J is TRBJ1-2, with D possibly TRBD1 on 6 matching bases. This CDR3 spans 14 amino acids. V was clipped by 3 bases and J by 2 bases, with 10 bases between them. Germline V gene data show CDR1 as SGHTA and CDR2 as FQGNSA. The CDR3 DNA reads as TGTGCCAGCAGCTTGTCCAGGGGAAACTATGGCTACACCTTC. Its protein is CASSLSRGNYGYTF.

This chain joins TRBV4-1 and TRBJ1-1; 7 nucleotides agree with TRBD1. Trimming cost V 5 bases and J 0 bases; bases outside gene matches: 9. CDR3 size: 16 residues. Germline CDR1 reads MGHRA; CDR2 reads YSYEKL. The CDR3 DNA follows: TGCGCCAGCAGCTTCGTCCAGGGGGGCATGAACACTGAAGCTTTCTTT. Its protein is CASSFVQGGMNTEAFF.

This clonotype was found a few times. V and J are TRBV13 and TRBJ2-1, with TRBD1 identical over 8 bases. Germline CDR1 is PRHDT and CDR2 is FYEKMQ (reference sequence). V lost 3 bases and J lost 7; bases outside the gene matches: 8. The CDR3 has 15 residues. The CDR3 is CASSFIGQGINEQFF. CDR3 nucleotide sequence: TGTGCCAGCAGCTTCATAGGACAGGGAATTAATGAGCAGTTCTTC.

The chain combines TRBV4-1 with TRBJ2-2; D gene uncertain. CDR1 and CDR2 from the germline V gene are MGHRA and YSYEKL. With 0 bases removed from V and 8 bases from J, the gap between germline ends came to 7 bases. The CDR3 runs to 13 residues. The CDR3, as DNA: TGCGCCAGCAGCCAAGATAGTGAGGGGGAGCTGTTTTTT. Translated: CASSQDSEGELFF.

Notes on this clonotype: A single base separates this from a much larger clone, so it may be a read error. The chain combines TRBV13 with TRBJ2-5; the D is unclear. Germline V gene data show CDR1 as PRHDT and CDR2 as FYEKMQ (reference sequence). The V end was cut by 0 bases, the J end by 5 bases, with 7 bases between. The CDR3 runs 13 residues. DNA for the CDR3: TGTGCCAGCAGCTTAGGGGGTACGGAGACCCAGTACTTC. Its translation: CASSLGGTETQYF. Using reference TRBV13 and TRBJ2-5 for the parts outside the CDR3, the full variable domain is AAGVIQSPRHLIKEKRETATLKCYPIPRHDTVYWYQQGPGQDPQFLISFYEKMQSDKGSIPDRFSAQQFSDYHSELNMSSLELGDSALYFCASSLGGTETQYFGPGTRLLVL.

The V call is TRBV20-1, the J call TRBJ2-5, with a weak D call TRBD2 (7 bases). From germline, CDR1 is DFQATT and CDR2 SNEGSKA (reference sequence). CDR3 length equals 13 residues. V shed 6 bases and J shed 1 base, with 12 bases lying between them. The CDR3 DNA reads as TGCAGTGCCGCCCGGGGGGCCCAAGAGACCCAGTACTTC. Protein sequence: CSAARGAQETQYF.

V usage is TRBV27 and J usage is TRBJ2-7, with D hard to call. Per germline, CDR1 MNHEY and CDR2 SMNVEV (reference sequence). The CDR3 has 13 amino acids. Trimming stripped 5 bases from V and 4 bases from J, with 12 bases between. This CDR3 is CASSPRRGYEQYV. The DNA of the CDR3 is TGTGCCAGCAGTCCCCGACGAGGTTACGAGCAGTACGTC.

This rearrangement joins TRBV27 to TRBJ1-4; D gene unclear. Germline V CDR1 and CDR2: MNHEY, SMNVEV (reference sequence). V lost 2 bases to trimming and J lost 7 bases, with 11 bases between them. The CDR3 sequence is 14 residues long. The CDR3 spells CASSLRSRFEKLFF. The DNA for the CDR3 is TGTGCCAGCAGTTTAAGGAGTCGATTTGAAAAACTGTTTTTT.

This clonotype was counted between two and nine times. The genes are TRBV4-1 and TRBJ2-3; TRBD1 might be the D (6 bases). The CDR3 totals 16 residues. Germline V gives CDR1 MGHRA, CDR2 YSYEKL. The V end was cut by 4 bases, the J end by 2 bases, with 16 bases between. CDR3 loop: CASSLRIGGATDTQYF. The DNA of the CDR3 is TGCGCCAGCAGCCTGAGGATAGGGGGAGCCACAGATACGCAGTATTTT.

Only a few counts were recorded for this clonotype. CDR3 nucleotide sequence: TGCGCCAGCAGCCAAGTTTGGCAGGGCACAGATACGCAGTATTTT. Amino acids: CASSQVWQGTDTQYF. The chain recombines TRBV4-1 with TRBJ2-3; D remains ambiguous. Trimming shortened V by 1 base and J by 1 base, and 9 bases separated the two germline ends. The CDR3 is 15 residues long. The germline V gene has CDR1 MGHRA and CDR2 YSYEKL.

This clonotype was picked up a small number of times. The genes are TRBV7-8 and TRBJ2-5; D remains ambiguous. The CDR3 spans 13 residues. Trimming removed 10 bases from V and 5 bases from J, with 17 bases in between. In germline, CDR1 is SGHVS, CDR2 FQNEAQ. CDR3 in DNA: TGTGCCAATTCCGGTGGCTCGAGGGAGACCCAGTACTTC. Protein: CANSGGSRETQYF. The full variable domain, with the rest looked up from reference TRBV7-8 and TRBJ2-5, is GAGVSQSPRYKVAKRGQDVALRCDPISGHVSLFWYQQALGQGPEFLTYFQNEAQLDKSGLPSDRFFAERPEGSVSTLKIQRTQQEDSAVYLCANSGGSRETQYFGPGTRLLVL.

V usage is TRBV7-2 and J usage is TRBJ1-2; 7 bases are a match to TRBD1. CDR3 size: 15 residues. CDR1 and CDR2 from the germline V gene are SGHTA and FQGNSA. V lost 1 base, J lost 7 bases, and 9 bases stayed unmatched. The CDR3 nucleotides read TGTGCCAGCAGCTTAGGAGGCAGGGGGATAGGTGGCTACACCTTC. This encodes CASSLGGRGIGGYTF.